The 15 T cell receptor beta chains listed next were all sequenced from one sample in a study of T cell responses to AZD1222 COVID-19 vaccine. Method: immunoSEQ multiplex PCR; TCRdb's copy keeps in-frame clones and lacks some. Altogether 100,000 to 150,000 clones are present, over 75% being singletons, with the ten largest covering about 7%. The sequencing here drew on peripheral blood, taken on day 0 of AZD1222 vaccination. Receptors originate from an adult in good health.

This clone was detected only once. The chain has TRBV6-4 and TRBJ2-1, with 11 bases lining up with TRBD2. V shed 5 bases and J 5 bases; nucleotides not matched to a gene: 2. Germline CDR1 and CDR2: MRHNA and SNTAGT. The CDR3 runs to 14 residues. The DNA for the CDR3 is TGTGCCAGCAGTTCTAGCGGGGGGAACAATGAGCAGTTCTTC. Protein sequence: CASSSSGGNNEQFF.

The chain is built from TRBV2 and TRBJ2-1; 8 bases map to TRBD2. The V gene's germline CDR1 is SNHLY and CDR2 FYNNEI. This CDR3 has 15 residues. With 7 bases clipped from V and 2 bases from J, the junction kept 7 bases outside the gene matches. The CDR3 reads CASNPPGGTYNEQFF. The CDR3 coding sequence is TGTGCCAGCAATCCCCCGGGGGGGACCTACAATGAGCAGTTCTTC.

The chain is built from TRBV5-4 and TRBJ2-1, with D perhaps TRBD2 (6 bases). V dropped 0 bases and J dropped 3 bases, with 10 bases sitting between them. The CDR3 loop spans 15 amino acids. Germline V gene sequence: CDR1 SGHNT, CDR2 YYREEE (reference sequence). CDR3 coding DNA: TGTGCCAGCAGCTTGGTAGGCGGGAACTACAATGAGCAGTTCTTC. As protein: CASSLVGGNYNEQFF.

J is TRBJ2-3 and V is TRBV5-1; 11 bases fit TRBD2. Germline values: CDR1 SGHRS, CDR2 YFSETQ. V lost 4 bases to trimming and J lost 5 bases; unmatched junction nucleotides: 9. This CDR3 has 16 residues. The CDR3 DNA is TGCGCCAGCAGCCGCCCGACTAGCGGGACGGTAGATACGCAGTATTTT. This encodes CASSRPTSGTVDTQYF.

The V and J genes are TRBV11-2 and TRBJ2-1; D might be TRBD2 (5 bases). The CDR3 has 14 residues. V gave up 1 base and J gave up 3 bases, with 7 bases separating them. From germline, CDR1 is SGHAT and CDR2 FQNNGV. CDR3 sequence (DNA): TGTGCCAGCAGCTTAGGGACTGTCTACAATGAGCAGTTCTTC. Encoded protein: CASSLGTVYNEQFF.

CDR3 nucleotide sequence: TGTGCCAGCTCACCCGAGGTAGGGTCCATGAACACTGAAGCTTTCTTT. Protein product: CASSPEVGSMNTEAFF. The chain links TRBV18 to TRBJ1-1, with D unresolved. Germline lookup yields CDR1 KGHSH and CDR2 LQKENI. The ends were cut back, 3 bases at V and 0 bases at J, with 14 bases in the middle. The CDR3 extends over 16 amino acids.

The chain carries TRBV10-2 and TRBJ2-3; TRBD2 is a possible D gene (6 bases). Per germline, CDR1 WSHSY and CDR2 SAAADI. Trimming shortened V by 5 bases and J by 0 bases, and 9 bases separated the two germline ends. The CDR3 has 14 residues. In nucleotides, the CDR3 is TGCGCCAGCAGTCTGGCGGGGAGCACAGATACGCAGTATTTT. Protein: CASSLAGSTDTQYF.

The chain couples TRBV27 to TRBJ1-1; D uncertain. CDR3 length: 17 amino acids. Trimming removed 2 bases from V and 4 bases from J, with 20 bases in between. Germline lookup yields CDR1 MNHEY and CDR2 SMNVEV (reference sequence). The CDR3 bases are TGTGCCAGCAGTTTAAGAGGTCTGCGGAACCGGGGCACTGAAGCTTTCTTT. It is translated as CASSLRGLRNRGTEAFF.

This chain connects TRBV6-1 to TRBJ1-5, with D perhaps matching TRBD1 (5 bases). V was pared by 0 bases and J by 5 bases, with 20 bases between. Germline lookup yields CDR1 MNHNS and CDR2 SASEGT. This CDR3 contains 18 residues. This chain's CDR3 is CASSEARAGQSGYQPQHF. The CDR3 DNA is TGTGCCAGCAGTGAAGCGCGGGCAGGGCAGAGCGGGTATCAGCCCCAGCATTTT.

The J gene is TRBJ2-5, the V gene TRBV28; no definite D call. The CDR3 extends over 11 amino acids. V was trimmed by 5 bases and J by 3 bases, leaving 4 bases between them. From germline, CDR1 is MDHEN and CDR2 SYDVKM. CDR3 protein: CASSGKETQYF. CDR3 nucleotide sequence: TGTGCCAGCAGTGGCAAAGAGACCCAGTACTTC.

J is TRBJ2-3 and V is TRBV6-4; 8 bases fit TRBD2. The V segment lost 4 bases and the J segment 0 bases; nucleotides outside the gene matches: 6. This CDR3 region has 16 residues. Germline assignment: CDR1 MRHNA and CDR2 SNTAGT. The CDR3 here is CASSGNSGGSTDTQYF. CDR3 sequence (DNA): TGTGCCAGCAGTGGTAATTCGGGAGGGAGCACAGATACGCAGTATTTT.

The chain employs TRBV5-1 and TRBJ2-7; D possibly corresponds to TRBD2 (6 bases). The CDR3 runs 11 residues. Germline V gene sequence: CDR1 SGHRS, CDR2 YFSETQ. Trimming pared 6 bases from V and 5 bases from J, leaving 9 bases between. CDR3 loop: CASMAGNEQYF. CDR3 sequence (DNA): TGCGCCAGCATGGCGGGAAACGAGCAGTACTTC.

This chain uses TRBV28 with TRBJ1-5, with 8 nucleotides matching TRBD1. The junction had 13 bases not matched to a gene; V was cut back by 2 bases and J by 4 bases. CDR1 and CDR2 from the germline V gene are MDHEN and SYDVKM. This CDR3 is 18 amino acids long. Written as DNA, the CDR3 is TGTGCCAGCAGTTTAGACCGGGGAACAGGGGGGATGAATCAGCCCCAGCATTTT. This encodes CASSLDRGTGGMNQPQHF.

CDR3 bases: TGTGCCAGCTCACCACGTTCAAGGCGTAGTAAAGACACTGAAGCTTTCTTT. Its protein product is CASSPRSRRSKDTEAFF. V gene TRBV18 combines with J gene TRBJ1-1; unclear D gene. The V end was cut by 1 base, the J end by 3 bases, with 18 bases between. The CDR3 totals 17 residues. Germline values: CDR1 KGHSH, CDR2 LQKENI.

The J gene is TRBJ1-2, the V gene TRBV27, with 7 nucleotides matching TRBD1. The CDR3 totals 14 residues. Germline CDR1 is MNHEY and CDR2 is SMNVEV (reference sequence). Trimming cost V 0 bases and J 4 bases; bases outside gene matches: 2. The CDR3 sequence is CASSLSGQSYGYTF. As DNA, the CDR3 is TGTGCCAGCAGTTTATCGGGACAGAGCTATGGCTACACCTTC.